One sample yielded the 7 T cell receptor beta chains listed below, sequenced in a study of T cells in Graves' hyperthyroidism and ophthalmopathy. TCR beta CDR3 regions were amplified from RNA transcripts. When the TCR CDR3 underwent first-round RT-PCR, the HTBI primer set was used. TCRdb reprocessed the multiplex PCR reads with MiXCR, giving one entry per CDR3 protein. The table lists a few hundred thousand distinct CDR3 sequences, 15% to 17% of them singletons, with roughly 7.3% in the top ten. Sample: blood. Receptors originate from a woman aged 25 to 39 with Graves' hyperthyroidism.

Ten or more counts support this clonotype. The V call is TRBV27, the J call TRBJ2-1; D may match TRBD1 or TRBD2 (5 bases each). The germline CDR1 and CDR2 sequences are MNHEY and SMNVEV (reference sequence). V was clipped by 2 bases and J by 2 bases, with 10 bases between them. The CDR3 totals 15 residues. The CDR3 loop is CASSLNGDPYNEQFF. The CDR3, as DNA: TGTGCCAGCAGTTTAAACGGGGACCCCTACAATGAGCAGTTCTTC.

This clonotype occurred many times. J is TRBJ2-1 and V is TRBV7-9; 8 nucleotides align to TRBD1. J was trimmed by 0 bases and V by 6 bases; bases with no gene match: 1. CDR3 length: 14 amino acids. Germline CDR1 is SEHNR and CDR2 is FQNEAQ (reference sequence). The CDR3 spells CASSDRGSYNEQFF. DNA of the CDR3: TGTGCCAGCAGTGACAGGGGCTCCTACAATGAGCAGTTCTTC.

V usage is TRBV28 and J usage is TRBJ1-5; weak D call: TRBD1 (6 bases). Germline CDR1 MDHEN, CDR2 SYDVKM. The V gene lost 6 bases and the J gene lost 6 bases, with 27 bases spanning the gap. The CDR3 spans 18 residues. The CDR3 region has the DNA TGTGCCAGCAGATCCCTCGGGGCAGGGGTCGAGTTAAGTCAGCCCCAGCATTTT. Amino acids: CASRSLGAGVELSQPQHF.

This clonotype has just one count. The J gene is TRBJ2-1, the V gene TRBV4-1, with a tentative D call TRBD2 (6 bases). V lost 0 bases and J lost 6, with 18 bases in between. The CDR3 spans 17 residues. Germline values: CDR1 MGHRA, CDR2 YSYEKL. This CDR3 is CASSQEGVGGEGNEQFF. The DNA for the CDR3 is TGCGCCAGCAGCCAAGAAGGGGTGGGAGGTGAAGGCAATGAGCAGTTCTTC.

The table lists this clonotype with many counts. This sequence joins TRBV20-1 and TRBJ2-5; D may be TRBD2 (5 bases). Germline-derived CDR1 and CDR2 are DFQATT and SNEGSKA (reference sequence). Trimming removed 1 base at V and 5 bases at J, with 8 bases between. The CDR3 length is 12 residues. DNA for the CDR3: TGCAGTGCTAGAGGAGGCGGGGAGACCCAGTACTTC. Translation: CSARGGGETQYF.

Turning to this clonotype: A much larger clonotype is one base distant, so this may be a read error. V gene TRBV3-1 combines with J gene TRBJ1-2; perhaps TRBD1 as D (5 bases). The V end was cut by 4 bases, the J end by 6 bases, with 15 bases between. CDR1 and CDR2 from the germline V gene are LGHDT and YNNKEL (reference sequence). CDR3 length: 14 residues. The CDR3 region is CASSRAGPPNGYTF. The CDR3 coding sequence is TGTGCCAGCAGCCGGGCGGGACCACCCAATGGCTACACCTTC.

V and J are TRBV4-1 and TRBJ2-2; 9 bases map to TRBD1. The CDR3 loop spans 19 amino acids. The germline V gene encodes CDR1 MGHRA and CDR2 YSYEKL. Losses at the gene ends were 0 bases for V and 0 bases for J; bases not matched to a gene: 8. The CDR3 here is CASSQEGTGQGTNTGELFF. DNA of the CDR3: TGCGCCAGCAGCCAAGAAGGAACGGGACAGGGAACGAACACCGGGGAGCTGTTTTTT.